This T cell receptor beta chain was identified during a study of blood T cell repertoires in COVID-19. Study overall: The analysed material was cDNA or gDNA that came from T cells, B-cell-depleted T cells, or PBMCs.

Authors' data handling: Amplification of reference gene primers provided the estimated nucleated cell counts. The assay was immunoSEQ multiplex PCR, and TCRdb's table has in-frame clones only and misses some. V and J calls and clone size follow that table, whereas D and trimming were derived from the DNA. The data hold 65,000 or so clones, with 72% observed a single time. This clone was detected ten times or more. Individuals in the exposed group had encountered a COVID-19 case within 2 weeks preceding study entry. V gave up 7 bases and J gave up 8 bases, with 17 bases separating them. The CDR3 has 13 residues. CDR1 is LNHDA, CDR2 SQIVND, per germline (reference sequence).

This TCR was sampled from a woman aged 55 to 70 who had been exposed to COVID-19. Sequencing input: PBMCs or T cells enriched from blood (not recorded which). The V and J genes are TRBV19 and TRBJ1-2; D is ambiguous. For the CDR3, the DNA is TGTGCCAGTAATCACATGGTTAGCGCCGGCTACACCTTC. This codes for CASNHMVSAGYTF.